These T cell receptor beta chains were read from a single sample in a study of T cells in Graves' hyperthyroidism and ophthalmopathy. TCRdb processed the multiplex PCR reads anew with MiXCR; each CDR3 protein has one entry. The data show about 610,000 distinct CDR3 sequences, approximately 14% seen once. The source material was blood. The receptors shown here come from a woman in her thirties or forties with Graves' ophthalmopathy. CDR3s include the opening cysteine and the closing phenylalanine or tryptophan. The D gene is left open where the match is weak. Clone size is given for some rows only: seen once, a few or many times, or a class if the clone is expanded.

cdr3_aa cdr3_nt clone_size j_call cdr3_length v_call d_call
CASSPTGTSMSETQYF TGTGCCAGCTCACCGACCGGGACTAGCATGTCGGAGACCCAGTACTTC many TRBJ2-5 16 TRBV18 TRBD2
CASSAPRAGEETQYF TGTGCCAGCAGCGCCCCAAGAGCGGGAGAGGAGACCCAGTACTTC many TRBJ2-5 15 TRBV28 TRBD2
CASSVGTANTGELFF TGTGCCAGCAGTGTGGGGACGGCGAACACCGGGGAGCTGTTTTTT many TRBJ2-2 15 TRBV28 NA
CATSPNAGPRGTQYF TGTGCCACCAGCCCGAATGCCGGGCCACGGGGGACCCAGTACTTC NA TRBJ2-5 15 TRBV15 NA
CASSYHRPRGTEAFF TGTGCCAGCAGTTACCATAGGCCCCGGGGCACTGAAGCTTTCTTT NA TRBJ1-1 15 TRBV6-5 NA
CASRSGGAKNIQYF TGTGCCAGCAGGTCCGGTGGGGCCAAAAACATTCAGTACTTC many TRBJ2-4 14 TRBV6-2/TRBV6-3 NA
CASRSLRAGGEKTQYF TGTGCCAGTAGATCGCTCCGGGCAGGGGGCGAAAAGACCCAGTACTTC many TRBJ2-5 16 TRBV19 TRBD1
CASSQDRGGGGYGYTF TGCGCCAGCAGCCAAGACCGCGGGGGGGGCGGATATGGCTACACCTTC NA TRBJ1-2 16 TRBV4-3 NA
CASTKKVGLKNTEAFF TGTGCCAGCACCAAAAAGGTAGGACTGAAGAACACTGAAGCTTTCTTT NA TRBJ1-1 16 TRBV6-2/TRBV6-3 NA
CASSVHGATYEQYF TGTGCCAGCAGTGTACACGGCGCAACCTACGAGCAGTACTTC many TRBJ2-7 14 TRBV27 NA
CASNPYGYVVTEAFF TGTGCCAGCAACCCCTACGGATACGTCGTCACTGAAGCTTTCTTT few TRBJ1-1 15 TRBV28 NA